What follows are 5 T cell receptor beta chains derived from one specimen sequenced in a study of early T cells in non-severe SARS-CoV-2 infection. TCRdb redid the calling of the 5' RACE reads with MiXCR, one entry per CDR3 protein. The table records around 50,000 distinct CDR3 sequences, roughly 9.8% of them present only once. Sequencing was done on a sample of whole blood. Receptors were obtained from an adult who was a healthcare worker with PCR-confirmed SARS-CoV-2 infection or an uninfected control (not recorded which).

This clonotype was seen ten or more times. CDR3 sequence: CASSVGGTSPLEQYF. CDR3 DNA: TGTGCCAGCAGCGTAGGTGGGACTTCTCCACTCGAGCAGTACTTC. The gene calls are TRBV9 and TRBJ2-7; D is perhaps TRBD2 (6 bases). Per the germline V gene, CDR1 is SGDLS and CDR2 is YYNGEE. V dropped 0 bases and J dropped 6 bases, with 16 bases sitting between them. This CDR3 region has 15 residues.

This clonotype was seen repeatedly, ten times or more. The chain links TRBV5-6 to TRBJ2-2, with TRBD1 identical over 7 bases. Germline loops: CDR1 SGHDT, CDR2 YYEEEE. The CDR3 has 14 residues. V dropped 0 bases and J dropped 4; count of bases not matched to a gene: 0. CDR3 sequence: CASSLGQGTGELFF. In nucleotides, the CDR3 is TGTGCCAGCAGCTTGGGACAGGGCACCGGGGAGCTGTTTTTT.

The V gene is TRBV5-1, the J gene TRBJ2-2; D possibly uses TRBD1 or TRBD2 (5 bases each). Trimming removed 0 bases at V and 3 bases at J, with 12 bases between. The germline V gene encodes CDR1 SGHRS and CDR2 YFSETQ. The CDR3 extends over 16 amino acids. The CDR3 DNA follows: TGCGCCAGCAGCTTGGCCGGGGCAGCCCACACCGGGGAGCTGTTTTTT. Protein sequence: CASSLAGAAHTGELFF. Drawing the rest from reference TRBV5-1 and TRBJ2-2, the complete variable domain is KAGVTQTPRYLIKTRGQQVTLSCSPISGHRSVSWYQQTPGQGLQFLFEYFSETQRNKGNFPGRFSGRQFSNSRSEMNVSTLELGDSALYLCASSLAGAAHTGELFFGEGSRLTVL.

This clonotype was observed many times. The J gene is TRBJ2-5, the V gene TRBV4-1; D ambiguous. The CDR3 sequence is 12 residues long. Looked up from germline, CDR1 is MGHRA and CDR2 is YSYEKL. The V end was cut by 8 bases, the J end by 1 base, with 8 bases between. The DNA for the CDR3 is TGCGCCAGCTCTGGCCTCCAAGAGACCCAGTACTTC. It codes for CASSGLQETQYF.

This clonotype was seen ten or more times. The chain links TRBV28 to TRBJ2-7; maybe TRBD2 (6 bases). The CDR3 runs to 15 residues. Between the trimmed V and J ends, which lost 6 bases and 4 bases, there was a span of 19 bases. Germline-derived CDR1 and CDR2 are MDHEN and SYDVKM. CDR3 coding DNA: TGTGCCAGCAGACCCCCCTCGGGAGAAGTTTACGAGCAGTACTTC. Translated: CASRPPSGEVYEQYF.